Following are 10 T cell receptor beta chains from one sample sequenced in a study of blood T cell repertoires in COVID-19. Here immunoSEQ multiplex PCR was the method, and the copy in TCRdb shows in-frame clones only, minus some. There are roughly 230,000 clones in the sample; 85% occur only once, and more than 0.75% lies in the top ten. Sequencing input: peripheral blood. The receptors come from a man aged 35-49 years with acute or convalescent COVID-19.

V is TRBV28 and J is TRBJ2-1; TRBD2 aligns across 11 bases. CDR3 length: 17 amino acids. Trimming cost V 6 bases and J 0 bases; bases outside gene matches: 7. Germline lookup yields CDR1 MDHEN and CDR2 SYDVKM. The CDR3 spells CASSWTSGLSSYNEQFF. CDR3 coding DNA: TGTGCCAGCAGCTGGACTAGCGGGTTGAGCTCCTACAATGAGCAGTTCTTC.

The chain carries TRBV4-3 and TRBJ1-2; weak D call: TRBD1 (5 bases). The length of the CDR3 is 16 residues. Germline V lookup: CDR1 LGHNA, CDR2 YSLEER. Deletions cut 1 base from V and 7 bases from J, with 19 bases between. The CDR3 DNA reads as TGCGCCAGCAGCCAAGCGGGGGACGGGCGCGATCTTGGCTACACCTTC. It encodes CASSQAGDGRDLGYTF.

This chain's CDR3 is CSVLLAGTYEQYF. The CDR3 DNA reads as TGCAGCGTTCTACTAGCGGGTACCTACGAGCAGTACTTC. V gene TRBV29-1 combines with J gene TRBJ2-7; 9 nucleotides match TRBD2. This CDR3 spans 13 amino acids. The V segment lost 5 bases and the J segment 2 bases; nucleotides outside the gene matches: 4. CDR1 is SQVTM and CDR2 is ANQGSEA in the germline V gene.

This chain connects TRBV6-2 or TRBV6-3 to TRBJ2-1; 7 bases line up with TRBD1. Germline-derived CDR1 and CDR2 are MNHEY and SVGEGT. V was clipped by 5 bases and J by 8 bases; unmatched bases: 9. This CDR3 is built from 14 residues. CDR3 amino acids: CASSARQGRDEQFF. The CDR3 DNA reads TGTGCCAGCAGTGCCCGACAGGGTAGGGATGAGCAGTTCTTC.

The rearrangement joins TRBV3-1 (or the pseudogene TRBV3-2) to TRBJ2-5; TRBD2 is a possible D gene (5 bases). The germline CDR1 and CDR2 sequences are LGHDT and YNNKEL (reference sequence). V was clipped by 4 bases and J by 3 bases, with 12 bases between them. This CDR3 is built from 14 residues. The CDR3 DNA reads TGTGCCAGCAGCCGAGGGAGTGGGGAAGAGACCCAGTACTTC. Translating gives CASSRGSGEETQYF.

CDR3 coding DNA: TGCGCCAGCAGCTTGATCCCCTCTATATCTGGAAACACCATATATTTT. Translating gives CASSLIPSISGNTIYF. The chain uses TRBV5-1 and TRBJ1-3; no definite D call. The germline gives CDR1 SGHRS, CDR2 YFSETQ. Trimming took 1 base from V and 1 from J, leaving 12 bases between them. CDR3 length: 16 residues.

This chain links TRBV6-6 with TRBJ2-5; perhaps TRBD2 as D (6 bases). The CDR3 is 14 residues long. The V gene's germline CDR1 is MNHNY and CDR2 SVGAGI (reference sequence). Trimming stripped 2 bases from V and 3 bases from J, with 10 bases between. In DNA, the CDR3 is TGTGCCAGCAGTTACGGGGGGTCGGAAGAGACCCAGTACTTC. Translation: CASSYGGSEETQYF.

The chain couples TRBV28 to TRBJ2-7, with 8 nucleotides matching TRBD2. Germline V CDR1 and CDR2: MDHEN, SYDVKM. With V trimmed by 3 bases and J by 1 base, 5 bases remained unmatched. The CDR3 is 15 residues long. CDR3 DNA: TGTGCCAGCAGTTTTAAGCGGGGGCCTTCCTACGAGCAGTACTTC. This codes for CASSFKRGPSYEQYF.

The chain links TRBV6-2 or TRBV6-3 to TRBJ2-1, with 10 bases aligning to TRBD2. Germline V CDR1 and CDR2: MNHEY, SVGEGT. The CDR3 covers 21 residues. V shed 6 bases and J 0 bases; nucleotides not matched to a gene: 20. The DNA of the CDR3 is TGTGCCAGCAGCTATACAGGGGCCCTAGCGGGGGTCCTCAGCTCCTACAATGAGCAGTTCTTC. This sequence encodes CASSYTGALAGVLSSYNEQFF.

The CDR3 spells CASSGLTGPNTEAFF. CDR3 DNA: TGTGCCAGCAGCGGACTGACAGGGCCCAACACTGAAGCTTTCTTT. The chain combines TRBV7-9 with TRBJ1-1, with 7 positions matching TRBD1. Losses at the gene ends were 5 bases for V and 2 bases for J; bases not matched to a gene: 8. The CDR3 is 15 residues long. Germline CDR1 reads SEHNR; CDR2 reads FQNEAQ (reference sequence).